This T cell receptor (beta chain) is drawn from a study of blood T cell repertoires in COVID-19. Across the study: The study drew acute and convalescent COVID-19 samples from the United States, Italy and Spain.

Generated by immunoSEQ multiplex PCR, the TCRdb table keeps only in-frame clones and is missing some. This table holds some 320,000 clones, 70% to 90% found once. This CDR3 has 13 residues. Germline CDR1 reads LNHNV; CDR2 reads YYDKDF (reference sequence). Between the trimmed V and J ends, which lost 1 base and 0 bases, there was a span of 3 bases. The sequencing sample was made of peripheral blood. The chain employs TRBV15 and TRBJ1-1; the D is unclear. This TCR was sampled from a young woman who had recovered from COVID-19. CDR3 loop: CATSRGVNTEAFF. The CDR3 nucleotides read TGTGCCACCAGCAGAGGCGTGAACACTGAAGCTTTCTTT.